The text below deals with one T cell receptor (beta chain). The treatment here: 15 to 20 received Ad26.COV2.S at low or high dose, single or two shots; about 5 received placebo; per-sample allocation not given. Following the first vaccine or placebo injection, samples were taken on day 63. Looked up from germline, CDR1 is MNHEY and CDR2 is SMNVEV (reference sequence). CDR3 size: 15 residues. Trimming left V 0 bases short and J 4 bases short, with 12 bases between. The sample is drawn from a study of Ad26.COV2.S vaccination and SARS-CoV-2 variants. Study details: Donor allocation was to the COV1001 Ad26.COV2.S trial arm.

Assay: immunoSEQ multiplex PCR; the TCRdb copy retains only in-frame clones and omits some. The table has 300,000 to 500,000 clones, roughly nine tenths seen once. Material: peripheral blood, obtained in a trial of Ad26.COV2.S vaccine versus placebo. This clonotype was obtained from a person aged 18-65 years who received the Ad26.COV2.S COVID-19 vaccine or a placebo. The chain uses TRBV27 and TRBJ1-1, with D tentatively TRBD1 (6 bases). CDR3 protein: CASSLSRGSGTEAFF. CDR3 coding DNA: TGTGCCAGCAGTTTATCTAGGGGGTCAGGCACTGAAGCTTTCTTT.